Following are 4 T cell receptor beta chains from one sample sequenced in a study of T cells in localized non-small cell lung cancer. Assay used: immunoSEQ multiplex PCR; TCRdb lists only in-frame clones, some missing. The sample records about 91,000 clones, 87% being singletons. The sequenced sample was peripheral blood, obtained before any cancer treatment. These TCRs come from a man aged 35 to 70 with stage I squamous cell lung carcinoma.

This clone was detected once. This CDR3 is CASTNSRGYSNQPQHF. The CDR3 nucleotides are TGTGCCAGTACCAATAGCCGGGGGTATAGCAATCAGCCCCAGCATTTT. The V gene is TRBV19, the J gene TRBJ1-5; D perhaps matches TRBD1 (5 bases). The CDR3 covers 16 residues. V was clipped by 7 bases and J by 0 bases, with 16 bases between them. Per germline, CDR1 LNHDA and CDR2 SQIVND (reference sequence).

V gene TRBV7-9 combines with J gene TRBJ1-2; D call uncertain. Germline V gives CDR1 SEHNR, CDR2 FQNEAQ (reference sequence). The CDR3 consists of 15 residues. Trimming took 5 bases from V and 0 from J, leaving 13 bases between them. Here the CDR3 reads CASSPPQGTNYGYTF. Written as DNA, the CDR3 is TGTGCCAGCAGCCCACCACAAGGTACTAACTATGGCTACACCTTC. The full variable domain, with the rest looked up from reference TRBV7-9 and TRBJ1-2, is DTGVSQNPRHKITKRGQNVTFRCDPISEHNRLYWYRQTLGQGPEFLTYFQNEAQLEKSRLLSDRFSAERPKGSFSTLEIQRTEQGDSAMYLCASSPPQGTNYGYTFGSGTRLTVV.

The J gene is TRBJ2-7, the V gene TRBV29-1, with 7 bases fitting TRBD1. After removal of 4 bases from V and 2 bases from J, the junction contained 2 bases not matched to a gene. This CDR3 contains 12 residues. Per the germline V gene, CDR1 is SQVTM and CDR2 is ANQGSEA. The CDR3 sequence: CSVGQGAYEQYF. The CDR3 DNA follows: TGCAGCGTTGGCCAGGGGGCCTACGAGCAGTACTTC.

The chain combines TRBV7-3 with TRBJ1-1, with D unresolved. The CDR3 sequence is 14 residues long. V gave up 1 base and J gave up 4 bases, with 10 bases separating them. The germline CDR1 and CDR2 sequences are SGHTA and FQGTGA. As DNA, the CDR3 is TGTGCCAGCAGCTTAAGTCCCGGGCTCACTGAAGCTTTCTTT. Protein sequence: CASSLSPGLTEAFF. Filled out from reference TRBV7-3 and TRBJ1-1, the complete variable domain reads GAGVSQTPSNKVTEKGKYVELRCDPISGHTALYWYRQSLGQGPEFLIYFQGTGAADDSGLPNDRFFAVRPEGSVSTLKIQRTERGDSAVYLCASSLSPGLTEAFFGQGTRLTVV.